This T cell receptor (beta chain) was sequenced in a study of neurological immune-mediated disorders. Study observations and caveats: No sharing of CDR3 amino acid sequences was observed among expanded clones across subjects, suggesting private repertoires in all groups. Patients with HTLV-1-associated myelopathy showed the most TCR clonal expansion. Those with multiple sclerosis showed the least, falling below healthy controls.

For the unsorted libraries, 2 million PBMCs stored at -80 C served as input. Synthesis of cDNA was accomplished via 5'RACE employing 10-nucleotide random UMIs. TCRdb re-called the 5' RACE reads with MiXCR, one entry per CDR3 protein. Of tens of thousands of distinct CDR3 sequences listed, 10% to 12% are singletons. This clonotype was seen ten or more times. The antigen is unknown. The germline V gene has CDR1 SGHTA and CDR2 FQGNSA. V lost 7 bases to trimming and J lost 6 bases, with 19 bases between them. The CDR3 is 15 residues long. The chain couples TRBV7-2 to TRBJ1-5; D might be TRBD1 (6 bases). This TCR was sampled from a man in his sixties in good health. Material: PBMCs. This chain's CDR3 is CASTPGHQTGQPQHF. As DNA, the CDR3 is TGTGCCAGCACCCCGGGACACCAAACGGGTCAGCCCCAGCATTTT.